The clone carrying this TCR beta chain was seen at least ten times. Its matching antigen is unknown. The sample is drawn from a study of CD8 T cells in ankylosing spondylitis. Study-wide findings and caveats: Enrichment of disease-linked clones was reportedly significant in matched ankylosing spondylitis synovial fluid. Peripheral blood samples showed relatively rare disease-linked clones, and these clones were CD8+.

TCRdb reanalysed the 5' RACE reads using MiXCR and keeps one entry per CDR3 protein. Of fewer than 350,000 distinct CDR3 sequences listed, around 10% are singletons. This CDR3 is 17 amino acids long. Germline lookup yields CDR1 MGHRA and CDR2 YSYEKL. V lost 3 bases and J 2 bases, leaving 19 bases between the germline ends. This TCR was sampled from a female donor with ankylosing spondylitis or in good health (not recorded which). Specimen: blood, either unsorted or a sorted T cell fraction (not recorded which). The gene calls are TRBV4-1 and TRBJ1-2; weak D call: TRBD1 (6 bases). The CDR3 nucleotides read TGCGCCAGCAGCCAGGGACATGACACCGGCGGGAACTATGGCTACACCTTC. It yields the protein CASSQGHDTGGNYGYTF.